This T cell receptor (beta chain) is drawn from a study of T cells in localized non-small cell lung cancer. For this clone: What it binds is not known.

Overall study findings and caveats: Higher blood T cell density went with longer overall survival. Clonality of T cells reached its maximum in uninvolved adjacent lung, surpassing tumor. Tumor samples were not multi-region, leaving intratumor heterogeneity unexcluded.

CDR3 length: 15 amino acids. The germline gives CDR1 KGHSH, CDR2 LQKENI. Trimming cost V 2 bases and J 14 bases; bases outside gene matches: 15. TCRdb keeps only in-frame clones here, not all; method: immunoSEQ multiplex PCR. The sample yields tens of thousands of clones, about 84% seen once. The source is a woman between 40 and 69 years old with stage II squamous cell lung carcinoma. The input for sequencing was PBMCs, taken before any cancer treatment. The genes are TRBV18 and TRBJ1-2; 9 nucleotides agree with TRBD1. The CDR3 sequence: CASSPVRGQGISGTF. In DNA, the CDR3 is TGTGCCAGCTCACCAGTACGAGGACAGGGGATATCGGGTACCTTC.